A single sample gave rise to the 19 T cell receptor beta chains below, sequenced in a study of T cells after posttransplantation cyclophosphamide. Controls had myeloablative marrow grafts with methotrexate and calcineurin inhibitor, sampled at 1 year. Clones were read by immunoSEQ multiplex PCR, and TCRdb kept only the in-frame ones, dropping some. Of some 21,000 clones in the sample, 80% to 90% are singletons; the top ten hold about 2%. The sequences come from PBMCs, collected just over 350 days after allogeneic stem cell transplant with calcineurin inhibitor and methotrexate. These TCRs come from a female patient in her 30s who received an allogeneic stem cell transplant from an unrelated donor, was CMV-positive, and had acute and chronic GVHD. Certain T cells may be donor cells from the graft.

CDR3 loop: CASSPRESTYNEQFF. As DNA, the CDR3 is TGTGCCAGCTCTCCCCGGGAGTCTACCTACAATGAGCAGTTCTTC. The rearrangement uses TRBV19 and TRBJ2-1; a possible D gene is TRBD2 (6 bases). CDR1 LNHDA and CDR2 SQIVND come from the germline V gene (reference sequence). V was cut by 9 bases and J by 2 bases, with 17 bases left in between. The CDR3 is made up of 15 amino acids.

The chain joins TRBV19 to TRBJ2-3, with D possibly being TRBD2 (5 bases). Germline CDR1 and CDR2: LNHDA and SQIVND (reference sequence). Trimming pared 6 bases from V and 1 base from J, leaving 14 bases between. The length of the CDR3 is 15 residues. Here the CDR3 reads CASSMTKAGTDTQYF. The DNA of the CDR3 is TGTGCCAGTAGCATGACTAAGGCGGGCACAGATACGCAGTATTTT.

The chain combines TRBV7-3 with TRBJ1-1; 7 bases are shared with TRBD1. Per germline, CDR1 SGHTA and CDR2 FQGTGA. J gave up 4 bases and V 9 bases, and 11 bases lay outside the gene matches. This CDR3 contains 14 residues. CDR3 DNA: TGTGCCAGTTCCCAATCCGCAGGGGGCACTGAAGCTTTCTTT. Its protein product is CASSQSAGGTEAFF. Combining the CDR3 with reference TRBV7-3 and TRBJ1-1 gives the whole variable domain GAGVSQTPSNKVTEKGKYVELRCDPISGHTALYWYRQSLGQGPEFLIYFQGTGAADDSGLPNDRFFAVRPEGSVSTLKIQRTERGDSAVYLCASSQSAGGTEAFFGQGTRLTVV.

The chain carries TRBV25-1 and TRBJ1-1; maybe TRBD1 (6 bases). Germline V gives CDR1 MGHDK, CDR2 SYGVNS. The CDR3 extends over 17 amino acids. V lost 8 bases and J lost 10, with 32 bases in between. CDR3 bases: TGTGCCAGCTCAAACCTCGCTCGGGACACATCCCCGGTTGTAGCTTTCTTT. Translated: CASSNLARDTSPVVAFF.

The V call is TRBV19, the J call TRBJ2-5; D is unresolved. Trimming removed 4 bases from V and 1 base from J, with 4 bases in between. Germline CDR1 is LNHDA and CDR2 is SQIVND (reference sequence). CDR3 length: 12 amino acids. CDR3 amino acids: CASSTRQETQYF. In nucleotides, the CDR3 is TGTGCCAGTAGTACCCGCCAAGAGACCCAGTACTTC.

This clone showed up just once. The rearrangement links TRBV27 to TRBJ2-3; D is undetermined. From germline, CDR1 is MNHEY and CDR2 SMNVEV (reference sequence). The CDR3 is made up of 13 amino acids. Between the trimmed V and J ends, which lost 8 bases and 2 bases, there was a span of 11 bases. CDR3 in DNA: TGTGCCAGCGGTGAGCTAAACACAGATACGCAGTATTTT. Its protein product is CASGELNTDTQYF.

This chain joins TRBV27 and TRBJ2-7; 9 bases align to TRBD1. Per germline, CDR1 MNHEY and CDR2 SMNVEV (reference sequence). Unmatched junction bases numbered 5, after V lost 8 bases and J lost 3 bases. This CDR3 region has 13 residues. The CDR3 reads CASVGQGLYEQYF. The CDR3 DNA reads TGTGCCAGCGTGGGACAGGGTCTCTACGAGCAGTACTTC.

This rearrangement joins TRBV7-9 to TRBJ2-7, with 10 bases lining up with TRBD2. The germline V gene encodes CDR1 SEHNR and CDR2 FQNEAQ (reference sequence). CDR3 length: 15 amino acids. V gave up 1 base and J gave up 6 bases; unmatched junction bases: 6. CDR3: CASSLDLAGVSEQYF. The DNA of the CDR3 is TGTGCCAGCAGCTTAGACCTAGCGGGAGTTTCCGAGCAGTACTTC.

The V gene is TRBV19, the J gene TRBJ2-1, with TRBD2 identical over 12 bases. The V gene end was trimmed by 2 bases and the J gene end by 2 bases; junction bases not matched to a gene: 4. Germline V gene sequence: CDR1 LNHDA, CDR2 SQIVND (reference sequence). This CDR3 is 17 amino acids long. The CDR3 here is CASSIRLAGAPYNEQFF. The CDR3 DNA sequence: TGTGCCAGTAGTATAAGACTAGCGGGAGCCCCCTACAATGAGCAGTTCTTC. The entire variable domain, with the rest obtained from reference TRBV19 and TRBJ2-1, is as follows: DGGITQSPKYLFRKEGQNVTLSCEQNLNHDAMYWYRQDPGQGLRLIYYSQIVNDFQKGDIAEGYSVSREKKESFPLTVTSAQKNPTAFYLCASSIRLAGAPYNEQFFGPGTRLTVL.

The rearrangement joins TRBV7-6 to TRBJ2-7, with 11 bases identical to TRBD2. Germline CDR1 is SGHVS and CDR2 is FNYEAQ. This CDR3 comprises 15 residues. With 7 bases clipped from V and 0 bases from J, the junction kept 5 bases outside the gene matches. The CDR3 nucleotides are TGTGCCAGCACCTCTAGCGGGGGGAGCTCCTACGAGCAGTACTTC. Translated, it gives CASTSSGGSSYEQYF.

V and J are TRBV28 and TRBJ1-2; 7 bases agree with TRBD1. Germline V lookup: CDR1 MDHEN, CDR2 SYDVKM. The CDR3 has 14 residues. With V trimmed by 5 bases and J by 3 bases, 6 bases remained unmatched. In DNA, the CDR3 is TGTGCCAGCAGTATAGGGGGCAGCTACTATGGCTACACCTTC. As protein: CASSIGGSYYGYTF.

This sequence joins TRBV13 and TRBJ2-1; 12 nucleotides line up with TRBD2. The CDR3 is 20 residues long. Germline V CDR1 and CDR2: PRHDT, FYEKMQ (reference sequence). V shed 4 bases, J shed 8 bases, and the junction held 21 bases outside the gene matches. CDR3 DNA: TGTGCCAGCAGCTCCCCTAGCGGGAGGGCCGGAGACACCCGACTGGATGAGCAGTTCTTC. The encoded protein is CASSSPSGRAGDTRLDEQFF. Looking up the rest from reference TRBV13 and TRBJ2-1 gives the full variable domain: AAGVIQSPRHLIKEKRETATLKCYPIPRHDTVYWYQQGPGQDPQFLISFYEKMQSDKGSIPDRFSAQQFSDYHSELNMSSLELGDSALYFCASSSPSGRAGDTRLDEQFFGPGTRLTVL.

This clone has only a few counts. CDR3 in amino acids: CASSISGTSTDTQYF. The DNA of the CDR3 is TGTGCCAGCAGCATTAGCGGGACTAGCACAGATACGCAGTATTTT. This chain uses TRBV7-6 with TRBJ2-3; 8 nucleotides line up with TRBD2. V trimming: 5 bases; J trimming: 0 bases; junction bases outside the gene matches: 4. Germline values: CDR1 SGHVS, CDR2 FNYEAQ. The CDR3 is made up of 15 amino acids.

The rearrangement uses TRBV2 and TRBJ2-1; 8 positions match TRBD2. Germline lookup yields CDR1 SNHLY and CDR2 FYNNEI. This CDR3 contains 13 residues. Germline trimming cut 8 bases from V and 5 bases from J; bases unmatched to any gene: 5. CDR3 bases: TGTGCCAGCGTCGTAGCGGGGAACAATGAGCAGTTCTTC. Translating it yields CASVVAGNNEQFF.

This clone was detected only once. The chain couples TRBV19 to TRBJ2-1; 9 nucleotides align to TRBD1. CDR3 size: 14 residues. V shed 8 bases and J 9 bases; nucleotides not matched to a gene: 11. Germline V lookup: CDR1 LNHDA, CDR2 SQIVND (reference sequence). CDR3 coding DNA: TGTGCCAGTCGAGACAGGGGGTTGTTGGGTGAGCAGTTCTTC. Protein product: CASRDRGLLGEQFF.

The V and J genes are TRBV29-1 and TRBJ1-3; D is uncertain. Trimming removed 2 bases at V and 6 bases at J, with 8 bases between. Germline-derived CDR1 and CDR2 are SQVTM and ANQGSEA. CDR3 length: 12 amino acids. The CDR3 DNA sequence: TGCAGCGTTGAACAGGCTCAAAACACCATATATTTT. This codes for CSVEQAQNTIYF.

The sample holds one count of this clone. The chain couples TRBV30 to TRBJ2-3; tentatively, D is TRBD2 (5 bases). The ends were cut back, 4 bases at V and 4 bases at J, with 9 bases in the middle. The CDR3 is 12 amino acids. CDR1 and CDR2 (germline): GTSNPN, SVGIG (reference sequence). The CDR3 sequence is CAWNVGADTQYF. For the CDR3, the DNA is TGTGCCTGGAATGTCGGGGCAGATACGCAGTATTTT. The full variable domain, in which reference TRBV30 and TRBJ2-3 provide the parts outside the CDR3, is SQTIHQWPATLVQPVGSPLSLECTVEGTSNPNLYWYRQAAGRGLQLLFYSVGIGQISSEVPQNLSASRPQDRQFILSSKKLLLSDSGFYLCAWNVGADTQYFGPGTRLTVL.

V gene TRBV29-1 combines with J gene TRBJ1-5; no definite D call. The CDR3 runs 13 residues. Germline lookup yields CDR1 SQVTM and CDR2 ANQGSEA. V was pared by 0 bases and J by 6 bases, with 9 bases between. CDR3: CSVEDPVGQPQHF. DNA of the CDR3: TGCAGCGTTGAAGATCCCGTCGGTCAGCCCCAGCATTTT.

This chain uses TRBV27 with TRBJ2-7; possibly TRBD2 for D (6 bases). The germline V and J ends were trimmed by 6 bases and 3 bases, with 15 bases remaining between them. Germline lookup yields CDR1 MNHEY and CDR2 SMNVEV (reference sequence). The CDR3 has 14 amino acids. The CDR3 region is CASRPRGAGYEQYF. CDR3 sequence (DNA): TGTGCCAGCAGACCCCGGGGAGCGGGCTACGAGCAGTACTTC.